A single sample is the source of the 2 T cell receptor beta chains below, sequenced in a study of T cells in Graves' hyperthyroidism and ophthalmopathy. The investigators amplified TCR beta CDR3 regions from RNA transcripts. The HTBI primer set was used in a first-round RT-PCR of the TCR CDR3. From the multiplex PCR reads, TCRdb called clonotypes with MiXCR, one entry per CDR3 protein. The top ten clones hold less than 20% of a sample with some 700,000 distinct CDR3 sequences, around 15% of them seen once. The sequenced sample consisted of blood. These receptors were taken from a man between 50 and 59 years old with Graves' hyperthyroidism.

This clonotype came up many times. CDR3 loop: CASSLGTSNEKLFF. The CDR3 DNA reads TGTGCCAGCAGCCTCGGGACTTCTAATGAAAAACTGTTTTTT. V gene TRBV2 combines with J gene TRBJ1-4, with TRBD1 as a possible D gene (5 bases). Trimming removed 6 bases at V and 3 bases at J, with 11 bases between. The CDR3 length is 14 residues. Germline loops: CDR1 SNHLY, CDR2 FYNNEI. The entire variable domain, with the rest obtained from reference TRBV2 and TRBJ1-4, is as follows: EPEVTQTPSHQVTQMGQEVILRCVPISNHLYFYWYRQILGQKVEFLVSFYNNEISEKSEIFDDQFSVERPDGSNFTLKIRSTKLEDSAMYFCASSLGTSNEKLFFGSGTQLSVL.

The table lists this clonotype with a few counts. CDR3 sequence: CASRKTGMNTEAFF. CDR3 in DNA: TGTGCCAGCAGAAAAACAGGGATGAACACTGAAGCTTTCTTT. The chain uses TRBV25-1 and TRBJ1-1; the D gene is possibly TRBD1 (6 bases). This CDR3 is built from 14 residues. The germline CDR1 and CDR2 sequences are MGHDK and SYGVNS. V lost 6 bases, J lost 0 bases, and 11 bases lay in between.